This TCR beta chain was recorded in a study of OX40 agonist ivuxolimab in advanced cancers. About the study: Administration of intravenous ivuxolimab to patients occurred every 2 weeks at 0.01 to 10 mg/kg. Dose-escalation patients suffered from hepatocellular carcinoma, melanoma, renal cell or head and neck cancer. The mean age was approximately 56 years, ranging from about 23 to 85, with 82.7% of participants male. General observations from the study: The expanded peripheral T cells' antigen specificity was not determined.

Here immunoSEQ multiplex PCR was the method, and the copy in TCRdb shows in-frame clones only, minus some. The repertoire holds some 40,000 clones, with around 92% as singletons. Note on this clone: Its antigen is still unknown.

CDR3 length: 14 residues. CDR1 is SGHTA, CDR2 FQGNSA, per germline. The V end was cut by 5 bases, the J end by 6 bases, with 13 bases between. The receptor's source is an adult with an advanced solid tumor such as melanoma, head and neck, liver or kidney cancer. The chain employs TRBV7-2 and TRBJ2-2; D assignment may be TRBD1 or TRBD2 (5 bases each). Specimen: CD4+ or CD8+ T cells sorted from blood, collected in a trial of the OX40 agonist ivuxolimab. This chain's CDR3 is CASSLGPMAGELFF. CDR3 nucleotide sequence: TGTGCCAGCAGCCTGGGACCTATGGCCGGGGAGCTGTTTTTT.